Below, one T cell receptor beta chain is given with its context. The antigen remains undetermined. This entry belongs to a study of chemoradiotherapy in HPV16-positive cancers. Study-wide background: Functional T-cell assays on two HPV16-positive patients' cells defined candidate HPV-specific clones and common TCR motifs.

Study observations and caveats: Functional assays defining HPV-specific T cells used only a couple of HPV16-positive patients. For HPV16-positive patients, expanding HPV-responsive T cells associated with longer recurrence-free survival. Candidate HPV-specific clones and E7-related TCR motifs grew in tumor during treatment.

Data came from immunoSEQ multiplex PCR; TCRdb stores just in-frame clones and leaves some out. The sample has approximately 29,000 clones, around 84% seen once. The sequencing here drew on blood, taken from a patient who underwent chemoradiotherapy. The sequence came from a human donor with HPV-associated anogenital cancer.

The CDR3 reads CASSLGSGGGSPLHF. CDR3 DNA sequence: TGTGCCAGCAGCTTAGGATCTGGAGGGGGTTCACCCCTCCACTTT. The V call is TRBV11-3, the J call TRBJ1-6, with D perhaps matching TRBD1 (6 bases). Trimming shortened V by 1 base and J by 9 bases, and 13 bases separated the two germline ends. Germline-derived CDR1 and CDR2 are SGHNT and YENEEA. There are 15 residues in the CDR3.